The sequence of this T cell receptor beta chain was determined in a study of CD4 T cells in relation to SARS-CoV-2 and coronaviruses. Naive and memory CD4+ T cell DNA was deep-sequenced without culture. Clones were read by immunoSEQ multiplex PCR, and TCRdb kept only the in-frame ones, dropping some. Among around 54,000 clones listed, around 90% were seen once. Study-wide points: Each donor contributed either pre-pandemic or post-infection samples, not both. No crossreactivity against non-spike viral proteins was tested here.

Germline-derived CDR1 and CDR2 are LNHNV and YYDKDF (reference sequence). The J segment lost 8 bases and the V segment lost 2 bases, leaving 5 bases of the junction unmatched. CDR3 length: 14 residues. This clone was picked up a small number of times. As yet, its antigen is unknown. The chain couples TRBV15 to TRBJ1-3; the match to TRBD1 covers 8 bases. The sample comprised naive CD4+ T cells from PBMCs. As to subset: naive CD4+ T cells isolated by negative enrichment. The source of this sequence is an adult with COVID-19. CDR3 sequence (DNA): TGTGCCACCAGCAGACCAGGACAGGGAGACACCATATATTTT. Translated, it gives CATSRPGQGDTIYF.